Below, 21 T cell receptor beta chains from the same sample are listed, as sequenced in a study of long-term antiretroviral therapy in people with HIV. At survey level, the immunoSEQ assay was run in its v3.0 version. Profiling relied on immunoSEQ multiplex PCR, and the TCRdb table lists in-frame clones only, not all of them. Among 29,000 or so clones listed, about 93% were seen once. The specimen was unsorted PBMCs, collected around 6.5 years after starting antiretroviral therapy. Source of these receptors: a middle-aged woman with HIV.

This chain connects TRBV15 to TRBJ1-2; D is possibly TRBD1 (6 bases). This CDR3 region has 12 residues. V lost 2 bases to trimming and J lost 6 bases, with 7 bases between them. From germline, CDR1 is LNHNV and CDR2 YYDKDF (reference sequence). CDR3 in DNA: TGTGCCACCAGCAGATCAGGGGATGGCTACACCTTC. Its protein is CATSRSGDGYTF. Filled out from reference TRBV15 and TRBJ1-2, the complete variable domain reads DAMVIQNPRYQVTQFGKPVTLSCSQTLNHNVMYWYQQKSSQAPKLLFHYYDKDFNNEADTPDNFQSRRPNTSFCFLDIRSPGLGDTAMYLCATSRSGDGYTFGSGTRLTVV.

This rearrangement joins TRBV6-8 to TRBJ2-7; 7 positions match TRBD1. The V gene end was trimmed by 1 base and the J gene end by 7 bases; junction bases not matched to a gene: 10. Germline V gene sequence: CDR1 MNHGY, CDR2 SAAAGT. This CDR3 comprises 15 residues. Here the CDR3 DNA reads TGTGCCAGCAGTTACTTGGACAGGCTAGCTACGGAGCAGTACTTC. Translation gives CASSYLDRLATEQYF.

The rearrangement uses TRBV6-6 and TRBJ2-1; D call uncertain. V lost 6 bases to trimming and J lost 3 bases, with 6 bases between them. The germline CDR1 and CDR2 sequences are MNHNY and SVGAGI (reference sequence). The CDR3 has 12 residues. CDR3: CASRKGYNEQFF. In DNA, the CDR3 is TGTGCCAGCAGGAAGGGCTACAATGAGCAGTTCTTC.

The chain carries TRBV2 and TRBJ2-1, with a possible D match to TRBD2 (6 bases). Trimming stripped 6 bases from V and 4 bases from J, with 10 bases between. The CDR3 length is 13 residues. Germline V gene lookup returns CDR1 SNHLY and CDR2 FYNNEI. For the CDR3, the DNA is TGTGCCAGCAGGCTGGGGGGATACAATGAGCAGTTCTTC. It codes for CASRLGGYNEQFF.

The CDR3 nucleotides are TGTGCCAGCAGTGATACCGCGGGCTTTGGGGGTCAAGAGACCCAGTACTTC. The encoded protein is CASSDTAGFGGQETQYF. J is TRBJ2-5 and V is TRBV25-1; D assignment may be TRBD1 or TRBD2 (5 bases each). From germline, CDR1 is MGHDK and CDR2 SYGVNS. Between the trimmed V and J ends, which lost 3 bases and 2 bases, there was a span of 19 bases. This CDR3 comprises 17 residues.

In DNA, the CDR3 is TGTGCCTGGAACTCCGGAACCTCTGGAAACACCATATATTTT. It yields the protein CAWNSGTSGNTIYF. V usage is TRBV30 and J usage is TRBJ1-3; no definite D call. This CDR3 has 14 residues. Germline V gene lookup returns CDR1 GTSNPN and CDR2 SVGIG (reference sequence). V lost 4 bases and J lost 0, with 10 bases in between.

This chain joins TRBV7-9 and TRBJ1-2; TRBD1 agrees at 12 bases. Germline trimming cut 4 bases from V and 8 bases from J; bases unmatched to any gene: 11. Germline assignment: CDR1 SEHNR and CDR2 FQNEAQ (reference sequence). The CDR3 covers 16 residues. CDR3 nucleotides: TGTGCCAGCAGCTCGGGACAGGGGGCGCGGGTGGGAGGCTACACCTTC. Protein: CASSSGQGARVGGYTF. Full variable domain (outside the CDR3, taken from reference TRBV7-9 and TRBJ1-2): DTGVSQNPRHKITKRGQNVTFRCDPISEHNRLYWYRQTLGQGPEFLTYFQNEAQLEKSRLLSDRFSAERPKGSFSTLEIQRTEQGDSAMYLCASSSGQGARVGGYTFGSGTRLTVV.

The V call is TRBV7-9, the J call TRBJ1-2; 9 bases map to TRBD1. After removal of 4 bases from V and 6 bases from J, the junction contained 6 bases not matched to a gene. CDR3 length: 14 residues. The V gene's germline CDR1 is SEHNR and CDR2 FQNEAQ (reference sequence). In DNA form, the CDR3 reads TGTGCCAGCAGCTCCGGGACAGGGTTAAATGGCTACACCTTC. It is translated as CASSSGTGLNGYTF.

The V gene is TRBV7-8, the J gene TRBJ2-7; D remains ambiguous. Germline CDR1 SGHVS, CDR2 FQNEAQ. This CDR3 has 14 amino acids. V was cut by 4 bases and J by 0 bases, with 10 bases left in between. The CDR3 nucleotides read TGTGCCAGCAGCTGGAATAGTCGCTCCTACGAGCAGTACTTC. Translated, it gives CASSWNSRSYEQYF. The full variable domain, with the rest looked up from reference TRBV7-8 and TRBJ2-7, is GAGVSQSPRYKVAKRGQDVALRCDPISGHVSLFWYQQALGQGPEFLTYFQNEAQLDKSGLPSDRFFAERPEGSVSTLKIQRTQQEDSAVYLCASSWNSRSYEQYFGPGTRLTVT.

This chain connects TRBV10-3 to TRBJ2-2, with 7 bases lining up with TRBD2. This CDR3 is 14 amino acids long. Germline V gives CDR1 ENHRY, CDR2 SYGVKD. The V and J ends lost 11 bases and 1 base, in that order; junction bases with no gene match: 7. The CDR3 spells CAGGGTENTGELFF. CDR3 nucleotides: TGTGCCGGGGGGGGGACGGAGAACACCGGGGAGCTGTTTTTT.

The chain couples TRBV10-3 to TRBJ1-1; D ambiguous. The germline CDR1 and CDR2 sequences are ENHRY and SYGVKD. The CDR3 extends over 13 amino acids. The germline V and J ends were trimmed by 0 bases and 5 bases, with 7 bases remaining between them. The CDR3 loop is CAISESEITEAFF. In DNA form, the CDR3 reads TGTGCCATCAGTGAGTCGGAGATAACTGAAGCTTTCTTT.

This sequence joins TRBV2 and TRBJ2-7; no clear D. V shed 6 bases and J shed 3 bases, with 15 bases lying between them. Germline V gives CDR1 SNHLY, CDR2 FYNNEI. The CDR3 is made up of 14 amino acids. The CDR3 nucleotides are TGTGCCAGCAGCAAGGGTAGCAGAGGCTACGAGCAGTACTTC. Amino acid sequence: CASSKGSRGYEQYF.

The chain carries TRBV10-3 and TRBJ1-2; TRBD1 matches at 9 bases. V dropped 2 bases and J dropped 5; count of bases not matched to a gene: 6. In germline, CDR1 is ENHRY, CDR2 SYGVKD. This CDR3 is 15 amino acids long. The CDR3 sequence is CAISEAQGTGYGYTF. CDR3 coding DNA: TGTGCCATCAGTGAGGCCCAGGGGACAGGGTATGGCTACACCTTC.

This chain connects TRBV2 to TRBJ2-2; D possibly corresponds to TRBD1 (7 bases). The V gene's germline CDR1 is SNHLY and CDR2 FYNNEI. V lost 9 bases and J 6 bases, leaving 20 bases between the germline ends. The CDR3 loop spans 15 amino acids. The CDR3: CASTLAGQLSGELFF. The CDR3 DNA reads TGTGCCAGTACCCTCGCGGGACAGCTGTCCGGGGAGCTGTTTTTT. Combining the CDR3 with reference TRBV2 and TRBJ2-2 gives the whole variable domain EPEVTQTPSHQVTQMGQEVILRCVPISNHLYFYWYRQILGQKVEFLVSFYNNEISEKSEIFDDQFSVERPDGSNFTLKIRSTKLEDSAMYFCASTLAGQLSGELFFGEGSRLTVL.

The chain has TRBV4-3 and TRBJ2-1; 9 bases are a match to TRBD2. The CDR3 totals 15 residues. The V and J ends lost 3 bases and 6 bases, in that order; junction bases with no gene match: 6. Germline CDR1 LGHNA, CDR2 YSLEER. The CDR3 DNA follows: TGCGCCAGCAGCCACCGCGGGGGGGCCGGCAATGAGCAGTTCTTC. This codes for CASSHRGGAGNEQFF.

The chain has TRBV7-8 and TRBJ2-5, with no clear D. The germline V gene has CDR1 SGHVS and CDR2 FQNEAQ. The CDR3 consists of 14 residues. The V gene lost 5 bases and the J gene lost 2 bases, with 12 bases spanning the gap. The DNA of the CDR3 is TGTGCCAGCAGCCCTCGTAATGATCAAGAGACCCAGTACTTC. Amino acid sequence: CASSPRNDQETQYF.

The V and J genes are TRBV7-2 and TRBJ1-6; D is uncertain. CDR3 length: 13 amino acids. V was cut by 7 bases and J by 4 bases, with 8 bases left in between. CDR1 SGHTA and CDR2 FQGNSA come from the germline V gene. The CDR3 region is CASKREYNSPLHF. CDR3 DNA: TGTGCCAGCAAGAGGGAGTATAATTCACCCCTCCACTTT.

The V and J genes are TRBV19 and TRBJ1-1; D is possibly TRBD1 (5 bases). V lost 3 bases and J lost 1, with 9 bases in between. CDR3 length: 14 residues. Germline-derived CDR1 and CDR2 are LNHDA and SQIVND (reference sequence). CDR3 residues: CASSIEGRNTEAFF. Written as DNA, the CDR3 is TGTGCCAGTAGTATTGAGGGGAGGAACACTGAAGCTTTCTTT.

V gene TRBV7-2 combines with J gene TRBJ1-5; a possible D gene is TRBD1 (5 bases). Trimming took off 2 bases at V and 0 bases at J, with 11 bases between the two ends. Germline CDR1 SGHTA, CDR2 FQGNSA. CDR3 length: 16 residues. CDR3 sequence (DNA): TGTGCCAGCAGCTTAAGGTCAGGGTTTAGCAATCAGCCCCAGCATTTT. Protein product: CASSLRSGFSNQPQHF.

This clone occurred once. Other nucleotide sequences from this sample produce the same CDR3. V is TRBV5-1 and J is TRBJ1-1, with 8 positions matching TRBD1. The CDR3 covers 14 residues. The V and J ends lost 0 bases and 5 bases, in that order; junction bases with no gene match: 3. Germline V gene lookup returns CDR1 SGHRS and CDR2 YFSETQ. CDR3 sequence (DNA): TGCGCCAGCAGCTTGGGACAGGGGCGGACTGAAGCTTTCTTT. Translating it yields CASSLGQGRTEAFF. Drawing the rest from reference TRBV5-1 and TRBJ1-1, the complete variable domain is KAGVTQTPRYLIKTRGQQVTLSCSPISGHRSVSWYQQTPGQGLQFLFEYFSETQRNKGNFPGRFSGRQFSNSRSEMNVSTLELGDSALYLCASSLGQGRTEAFFGQGTRLTVV.

The V and J genes are TRBV19 and TRBJ1-5; D not resolved. Germline-derived CDR1 and CDR2 are LNHDA and SQIVND (reference sequence). Trimming cost V 3 bases and J 3 bases, with 9 bases left between them. The CDR3 contains 14 residues. The CDR3 nucleotides are TGTGCCAGTAGTATCATCCTCCTCAATCAGCCCCAGCATTTT. Encoded protein: CASSIILLNQPQHF. The full variable domain, its missing parts supplied by reference TRBV19 and TRBJ1-5, is DGGITQSPKYLFRKEGQNVTLSCEQNLNHDAMYWYRQDPGQGLRLIYYSQIVNDFQKGDIAEGYSVSREKKESFPLTVTSAQKNPTAFYLCASSIILLNQPQHFGDGTRLSIL.